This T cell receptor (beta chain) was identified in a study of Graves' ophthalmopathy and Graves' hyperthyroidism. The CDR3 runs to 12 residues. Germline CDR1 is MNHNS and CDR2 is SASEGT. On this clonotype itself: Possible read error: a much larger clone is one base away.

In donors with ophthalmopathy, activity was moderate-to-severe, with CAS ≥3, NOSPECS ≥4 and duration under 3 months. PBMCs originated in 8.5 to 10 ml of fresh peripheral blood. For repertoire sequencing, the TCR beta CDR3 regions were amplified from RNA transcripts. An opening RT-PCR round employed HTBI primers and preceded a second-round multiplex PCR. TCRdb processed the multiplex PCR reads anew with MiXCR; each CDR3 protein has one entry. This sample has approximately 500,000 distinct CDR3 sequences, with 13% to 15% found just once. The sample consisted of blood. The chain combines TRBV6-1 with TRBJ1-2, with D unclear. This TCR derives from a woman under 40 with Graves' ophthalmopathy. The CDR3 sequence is CASSEARGGYSF. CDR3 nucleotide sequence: TGTGCCAGCAGTGAAGCGCGAGGTGGCTACAGCTTC.